Shown below are 23 T cell receptor beta chains from a single sample sequenced in a study of identical twins. TCRdb redid the calling of the 5' RACE reads with MiXCR, one entry per CDR3 protein. The table lists 300,000 to 400,000 distinct CDR3 sequences, around 9.7% of them singletons. Sequenced: naive T cells sorted from blood. The source is a woman aged 50 to 60 in good health.

For the CDR3, the DNA is TGTGCCAGCAGCCCTATGACTAGCGGGACGGGCGGGGAGCAGTTCTTC. It codes for CASSPMTSGTGGEQFF. The chain couples TRBV11-2 to TRBJ2-1, with TRBD2 identical over 11 bases. This CDR3 spans 16 amino acids. The germline gives CDR1 SGHAT, CDR2 FQNNGV. V shed 5 bases, J shed 10 bases, and the junction held 13 bases outside the gene matches. Full variable domain (outside the CDR3, taken from reference TRBV11-2 and TRBJ2-1): EAGVAQSPRYKIIEKRQSVAFWCNPISGHATLYWYQQILGQGPKLLIQFQNNGVVDDSQLPKDRFSAERLKGVDSTLKIQPAKLEDSAVYLCASSPMTSGTGGEQFFGPGTRLTVL.

In its sample, this clonotype was seen a few times. V gene TRBV4-2 combines with J gene TRBJ2-2; 14 nucleotides align to TRBD2. V lost 4 bases, J lost 7 bases, and 5 bases stayed unmatched. CDR1 and CDR2 (germline): LGHNA, YNFKEQ. There are 16 residues in the CDR3. This chain's CDR3 is CASSPGLAGAVGELFF. The CDR3 nucleotides read TGTGCCAGCAGCCCGGGACTAGCGGGAGCGGTCGGGGAGCTGTTTTTT.

This clonotype was found a few times. CDR3 amino acids: CASRYGYEQYF. The CDR3 DNA sequence: TGTGCCAGCAGGTACGGCTACGAGCAGTACTTC. The chain employs TRBV12-3 or TRBV12-4 and TRBJ2-7, with no clear D. Trimming shortened V by 6 bases and J by 3 bases, and 6 bases separated the two germline ends. The CDR3 is 11 amino acids.

The table lists this clonotype with many counts. The J gene is TRBJ2-1, the V gene TRBV14; D tentatively reads TRBD1 or TRBD2 (5 bases each). The CDR3 has 13 residues. Trimming removed 2 bases from V and 7 bases from J, with 9 bases in between. Germline CDR1 is SGHDN and CDR2 is FVKESK. The chain's CDR3 is CASSQSGLNEQFF. CDR3 sequence (DNA): TGTGCCAGCAGCCAATCGGGGCTGAATGAGCAGTTCTTC. Looking up the rest from reference TRBV14 and TRBJ2-1 gives the full variable domain: EAGVTQFPSHSVIEKGQTVTLRCDPISGHDNLYWYRRVMGKEIKFLLHFVKESKQDESGMPNNRFLAERTGGTYSTLKVQPAELEDSGVYFCASSQSGLNEQFFGPGTRLTVL.

The genes are TRBV5-5 and TRBJ2-2; D is undetermined. CDR3 length: 16 residues. Germline V gives CDR1 SGHKS, CDR2 YYEKEE (reference sequence). The V and J ends lost 4 bases and 0 bases respectively, with 13 bases between them. The CDR3 loop is CASSPRALANTGELFF. Written as DNA, the CDR3 is TGTGCCAGCAGCCCCCGAGCGCTAGCGAACACCGGGGAGCTGTTTTTT. Combining the CDR3 with reference TRBV5-5 and TRBJ2-2 gives the whole variable domain DAGVTQSPTHLIKTRGQQVTLRCSPISGHKSVSWYQQVLGQGPQFIFQYYEKEERGRGNFPDRFSARQFPNYSSELNVNALLLGDSALYLCASSPRALANTGELFFGEGSRLTVL.

The sample holds a few counts of this clonotype. The chain uses TRBV19 and TRBJ1-1; D may be TRBD1 (6 bases). The CDR3 loop spans 13 amino acids. V lost 2 bases, J lost 9 bases, and 13 bases lay in between. The V gene's germline CDR1 is LNHDA and CDR2 SQIVND (reference sequence). Here the CDR3 reads CASSIRTVGKAFF. The CDR3 bases are TGTGCCAGTAGTATACGGACAGTTGGAAAAGCTTTCTTT.

The table lists this clonotype with many counts. In DNA form, the CDR3 reads TGTGCCATCAGGGGGGACAGGGGGATGGACGAGCAGTACTTC. Protein: CAIRGDRGMDEQYF. The rearrangement joins TRBV10-3 to TRBJ2-7; 11 bases are shared with TRBD1. Germline assignment: CDR1 ENHRY and CDR2 SYGVKD. The junction had 6 bases not matched to a gene; V was cut back by 6 bases and J by 5 bases. The CDR3 runs 14 residues.

The chain uses TRBV12-3 or TRBV12-4 and TRBJ1-1; D may be TRBD1 (6 bases). Between the trimmed V and J ends, which lost 6 bases and 1 base, there was a span of 12 bases. The CDR3 sequence is 14 residues long. The CDR3 sequence is CASRPTGRNTEAFF. The CDR3 DNA reads as TGTGCCAGCAGACCAACAGGGCGGAACACTGAAGCTTTCTTT.

The gene calls are TRBV19 and TRBJ2-6; 7 bases are a match to TRBD1. This CDR3 spans 15 amino acids. Per the germline V gene, CDR1 is LNHDA and CDR2 is SQIVND (reference sequence). The V segment lost 5 bases and the J segment 2 bases; nucleotides outside the gene matches: 3. CDR3: CASSEDRPGANVLTF. CDR3 DNA: TGTGCCAGTAGTGAGGACAGGCCTGGGGCCAACGTCCTGACTTTC.

A few counts support this clonotype. The V call is TRBV9, the J call TRBJ1-3; D remains unclear. Trimming pared 3 bases from V and 5 bases from J, leaving 9 bases between. The CDR3 consists of 13 residues. Germline-derived CDR1 and CDR2 are SGDLS and YYNGEE. The CDR3 DNA reads as TGTGCCAGCAGCGACGACACACGAAACACCATATATTTT. It yields the protein CASSDDTRNTIYF.

This clonotype was counted between two and nine times. The chain uses TRBV6-5 and TRBJ2-7; D gene uncertain. The V gene lost 6 bases and the J gene lost 4 bases, with 16 bases spanning the gap. The CDR3 contains 14 residues. Germline V CDR1 and CDR2: MNHEY, SVGAGI. The CDR3 DNA sequence: TGTGCCAGCAGCCACCTAGGATCAACTTACGAGCAGTACGTC. Its translation is CASSHLGSTYEQYV.

The table lists this clonotype with many counts. The CDR3 reads CASKGREQYF. The CDR3 region has the DNA TGTGCCAGCAAGGGGCGCGAGCAGTACTTC. The chain is built from TRBV28 and TRBJ2-7, with D perhaps matching TRBD1 (5 bases). CDR1 and CDR2 from the germline V gene are MDHEN and SYDVKM. Trimming cost V 7 bases and J 6 bases, with 7 bases left between them. The CDR3 spans 10 residues.

This clonotype was counted between two and nine times. This chain links TRBV29-1 with TRBJ1-3; D gene ambiguous. Looked up from germline, CDR1 is SQVTM and CDR2 is ANQGSEA. The CDR3 consists of 13 residues. Trimming shortened V by 4 bases and J by 2 bases, and 9 bases separated the two germline ends. CDR3 coding DNA: TGCAGCGTTGGTTGGGCTACTGGAAACACCATATATTTT. Translation gives CSVGWATGNTIYF.

A few counts support this clonotype. This chain uses TRBV11-2 with TRBJ2-3; perhaps TRBD1 as D (7 bases). With 1 base removed from V and 4 bases from J, the gap between germline ends came to 12 bases. The CDR3 is 15 amino acids. Germline CDR1 reads SGHAT; CDR2 reads FQNNGV. The CDR3 spells CASSLVGRGADTQYF. The CDR3 nucleotides are TGTGCCAGCAGCTTAGTTGGCAGGGGGGCAGATACGCAGTATTTT.

In this sample, this clonotype turned up many times. The chain is built from TRBV5-1 and TRBJ2-2; no reliable D call. Trimming pared 0 bases from V and 4 bases from J, leaving 7 bases between. This CDR3 comprises 14 residues. From germline, CDR1 is SGHRS and CDR2 YFSETQ. CDR3 amino acids: CASSLGAATGELFF. CDR3 in DNA: TGCGCCAGCAGCTTGGGTGCCGCCACCGGGGAGCTGTTTTTT.

The V call is TRBV5-8, the J call TRBJ2-7, with D perhaps matching TRBD1 (6 bases). Germline lookup yields CDR1 SGHTS and CDR2 YDEGEE. Trimming took 5 bases from V and 6 from J, leaving 15 bases between them. The CDR3 is 13 amino acids. The DNA of the CDR3 is TGTGCCAGCAGGTTTCTACAGGGTGGCGAGCAGTACGTC. Translated, it gives CASRFLQGGEQYV.

The CDR3 DNA reads as TGTGCTAGCGCCCTGGGGCCCTCAAGCACCATATATTTT. Translated: CASALGPSSTIYF. This chain uses TRBV7-7 with TRBJ1-3; D is perhaps TRBD1 (5 bases). From germline, CDR1 is SSHAT and CDR2 FNYEAQ (reference sequence). The CDR3 is 13 amino acids.

Points on this clonotype: One end of the junction is discordant with germline, which a read error may explain. The rearrangement joins TRBV29-1 to TRBJ2-3; a weak D match, TRBD2 (5 bases). The germline CDR1 and CDR2 sequences are SQVTM and ANQGSEA. The CDR3 contains 13 residues. This chain's CDR3 is CSGEGGITDTQYF. Written as DNA, the CDR3 is TGCAGCGGTGAAGGAGGTATCACAGATACGCAGTATTTT.

V and J are TRBV5-6 and TRBJ2-2, with D perhaps assigned TRBD1 or TRBD2 (6 bases each). Germline loops: CDR1 SGHDT, CDR2 YYEEEE. V dropped 1 base and J dropped 0 bases, with 13 bases sitting between them. The CDR3 is 17 residues long. CDR3 protein: CASSLLAGHANTGELFF. For the CDR3, the DNA is TGTGCCAGCAGCTTGCTTGCGGGACATGCGAACACCGGGGAGCTGTTTTTT.

This clonotype was observed at least ten times. This chain joins TRBV27 and TRBJ2-1; D possibly corresponds to TRBD2 (6 bases). V lost 6 bases and J lost 9, with 15 bases in between. The CDR3 loop spans 13 amino acids. Germline loops: CDR1 MNHEY, CDR2 SMNVEV (reference sequence). The CDR3 DNA reads as TGTGCCAGCAGGGAGAACGGGAGCGGTGAGCAGTTCTTC. This translates into CASRENGSGEQFF.

This chain joins TRBV2 and TRBJ2-7; 8 bases agree with TRBD2. Germline V gives CDR1 SNHLY, CDR2 FYNNEI. The CDR3 extends over 14 amino acids. CDR3 nucleotides: TGTGCCAGCAGTGAAGCGCTGGCTAGCGGGCGGAAACACGTC. Translating gives CASSEALASGRKHV.

The rearrangement links TRBV7-9 to TRBJ2-7, with 11 bases fitting TRBD1. V was pared by 3 bases and J by 4 bases, with 2 bases of the junction left unmatched. The CDR3 covers 14 residues. CDR1 and CDR2 from the germline V gene are SEHNR and FQNEAQ (reference sequence). DNA of the CDR3: TGTGCCAGCAGCTTGGGACAGGGGGTATACGAGCAGTACTTC. Its translation is CASSLGQGVYEQYF. The full variable domain, its missing parts supplied by reference TRBV7-9 and TRBJ2-7, is DTGVSQNPRHKITKRGQNVTFRCDPISEHNRLYWYRQTLGQGPEFLTYFQNEAQLEKSRLLSDRFSAERPKGSFSTLEIQRTEQGDSAMYLCASSLGQGVYEQYFGPGTRLTVT.

The chain joins TRBV6-2 or TRBV6-3 to TRBJ2-1; 12 bases are shared with TRBD2. The CDR3 contains 15 residues. V lost 4 bases to trimming and J lost 8 bases; unmatched junction nucleotides: 6. Germline CDR1 is MNHEY and CDR2 is SVGEGT. CDR3 bases: TGTGCCAGCAGTTTGACTAGCGGGAGAAGCTATGAGCAGTTCTTC. It specifies CASSLTSGRSYEQFF.